These 31 T cell receptor beta chains were sequenced from one sample in a study of T cell changes during pregnancy in multiple sclerosis. The data were produced by immunoSEQ multiplex PCR, yet TCRdb's version contains in-frame clones alone and is incomplete. The sample consists of about 22,000 clones, around 93% of them appearing once. The sample here was CD4+ T cells from peripheral blood mononuclear cells, taken in the third trimester of pregnancy. The origin of the receptors is a female donor with multiple sclerosis, enrolled in a pregnancy study.

The rearrangement uses TRBV9 and TRBJ1-6, with D possibly matching TRBD1 (6 bases). The V gene lost 0 bases and the J gene lost 10 bases, with 17 bases spanning the gap. Germline lookup yields CDR1 SGDLS and CDR2 YYNGEE. The CDR3 loop spans 16 amino acids. In DNA form, the CDR3 reads TGTGCCAGCAGCGTAGGGGGTGGGGGGGGGCAATCACCCCTCCACTTT. Its translation is CASSVGGGGGQSPLHF.

The chain uses TRBV5-1 and TRBJ2-6; possibly TRBD1 for D (5 bases). The CDR3 length is 14 residues. The germline gives CDR1 SGHRS, CDR2 YFSETQ. Trimming pared 4 bases from V and 0 bases from J, leaving 5 bases between. Written as DNA, the CDR3 is TGCGCCAGCAGCGGGGCCTCTGGGGCCAACGTCCTGACTTTC. Protein sequence: CASSGASGANVLTF.

J is TRBJ2-2 and V is TRBV9; possible D gene TRBD2, 6 bases. Trimming stripped 6 bases from V and 6 bases from J, with 18 bases between. Germline loops: CDR1 SGDLS, CDR2 YYNGEE. The CDR3 consists of 15 residues. The DNA of the CDR3 is TGTGCCAGCACGGTCCGGGACTTCCCGCCCGGGGAGCTGTTTTTT. Translating it yields CASTVRDFPPGELFF.

The V and J genes are TRBV5-1 and TRBJ1-3, with no clear D. V shed 0 bases and J shed 0 bases, with 10 bases lying between them. CDR3 length: 16 amino acids. CDR1 is SGHRS, CDR2 YFSETQ, per germline. The CDR3 is CASSLEVAGSGNTIYF. For the CDR3, the DNA is TGCGCCAGCAGCTTGGAAGTGGCGGGCTCTGGAAACACCATATATTTT. The variable domain in full, with the rest retrieved from reference TRBV5-1 and TRBJ1-3, is KAGVTQTPRYLIKTRGQQVTLSCSPISGHRSVSWYQQTPGQGLQFLFEYFSETQRNKGNFPGRFSGRQFSNSRSEMNVSTLELGDSALYLCASSLEVAGSGNTIYFGEGSWLTVV.

CDR3 DNA sequence: TGTGCCAGCAGACATGAAACAGGGGGCACTGAAGCTTTCTTT. It translates to CASRHETGGTEAFF. V and J are TRBV2 and TRBJ1-1, with 8 nucleotides matching TRBD1. J was trimmed by 4 bases and V by 6 bases; bases with no gene match: 7. CDR1 SNHLY and CDR2 FYNNEI come from the germline V gene. The CDR3 consists of 14 residues.

The V and J genes are TRBV28 and TRBJ1-2, with D uncertain. Trimming cost V 7 bases and J 4 bases, with 10 bases left between them. CDR3 length equals 12 residues. The germline gives CDR1 MDHEN, CDR2 SYDVKM. The CDR3 bases are TGTGCCAGCATTGGGGAGGGCTATGGCTACACCTTC. It yields the protein CASIGEGYGYTF.

This clone was detected only a few times. This chain connects TRBV5-6 to TRBJ2-3; TRBD1 agrees at 9 bases. Germline V gene data show CDR1 as SGHDT and CDR2 as YYEEEE. This CDR3 has 15 residues. Trimming cost V 5 bases and J 4 bases; bases outside gene matches: 8. The CDR3 sequence is CASSVGTGWADTQYF. DNA for the CDR3: TGTGCCAGCAGTGTTGGGACAGGGTGGGCAGATACGCAGTATTTT. Looking up the rest from reference TRBV5-6 and TRBJ2-3 gives the full variable domain: DAGVTQSPTHLIKTRGQQVTLRCSPKSGHDTVSWYQQALGQGPQFIFQYYEEEERQRGNFPDRFSGHQFPNYSSELNVNALLLGDSALYLCASSVGTGWADTQYFGPGTRLTVL.

In nucleotides, the CDR3 is TGTGCCAGCAGGGGGGGTGGGGTGGACTATGGCTACACCTTC. This translates into CASRGGGVDYGYTF. The genes are TRBV2 and TRBJ1-2, with D possibly being TRBD1 (5 bases). Germline values: CDR1 SNHLY, CDR2 FYNNEI. The CDR3 has 14 residues. V lost 6 bases and J 3 bases, leaving 14 bases between the germline ends.

The chain uses TRBV6-6 and TRBJ2-1; 10 positions match TRBD1. J lost 11 bases, V lost 1 base, and 11 bases had no gene match. The CDR3 is 16 amino acids. Per germline, CDR1 MNHNY and CDR2 SVGAGI (reference sequence). CDR3 nucleotides: TGTGCCAGCAGTTACTTGGGGACAGGGGCTCCCCTAAAGCAGTTCTTC. Translation: CASSYLGTGAPLKQFF.

The table lists this clone with a count of one. The chain employs TRBV6-6 and TRBJ2-1, with 10 positions matching TRBD1. In germline, CDR1 is MNHNY, CDR2 SVGAGI (reference sequence). CDR3 size: 16 residues. With V trimmed by 5 bases and J by 8 bases, 12 bases remained unmatched. The CDR3 reads CASSSPRDRGDYEQFF. In DNA, the CDR3 is TGTGCCAGCAGTAGCCCCCGGGACAGGGGCGACTATGAGCAGTTCTTC.

V gene TRBV6-1 combines with J gene TRBJ1-3; no reliable D call. Germline V lookup: CDR1 MNHNS, CDR2 SASEGT. This CDR3 contains 14 residues. V was cut by 1 base and J by 4 bases, with 8 bases left in between. In DNA form, the CDR3 reads TGTGCCAGCAGTGAAGTGCCGGGGGGAAACACCATATATTTT. Encoded protein: CASSEVPGGNTIYF.

The CDR3 region has the DNA TGCGCCAGCAGCTTGGCTGCGAACACCGGGGAGCTGTTTTTT. It specifies CASSLAANTGELFF. J is TRBJ2-2 and V is TRBV5-1; D is ambiguous. CDR3 size: 14 residues. Germline lookup yields CDR1 SGHRS and CDR2 YFSETQ. V lost 0 bases and J 0 bases, leaving 3 bases between the germline ends. The whole variable domain, remainder taken from reference TRBV5-1 and TRBJ2-2, is KAGVTQTPRYLIKTRGQQVTLSCSPISGHRSVSWYQQTPGQGLQFLFEYFSETQRNKGNFPGRFSGRQFSNSRSEMNVSTLELGDSALYLCASSLAANTGELFFGEGSRLTVL.

The rearrangement uses TRBV2 and TRBJ1-1; no firm D call. V lost 5 bases and J lost 1, with 8 bases in between. Germline V CDR1 and CDR2: SNHLY, FYNNEI. There are 13 residues in the CDR3. CDR3 loop: CASSSQRNTEAFF. CDR3 DNA sequence: TGTGCCAGCAGTTCTCAGCGGAACACTGAAGCTTTCTTT. The complete variable domain, with remaining parts taken from reference TRBV2 and TRBJ1-1, reads EPEVTQTPSHQVTQMGQEVILRCVPISNHLYFYWYRQILGQKVEFLVSFYNNEISEKSEIFDDQFSVERPDGSNFTLKIRSTKLEDSAMYFCASSSQRNTEAFFGQGTRLTVV.

V and J are TRBV2 and TRBJ2-5; TRBD2 aligns across 7 bases. This CDR3 has 15 residues. Trimming took 10 bases from V and 5 from J; bases not matched to a gene: 16. Germline lookup yields CDR1 SNHLY and CDR2 FYNNEI. CDR3 sequence (DNA): TGTGCCATTCCCGGGGGGACTCCGGGCTTTGAGACCCAGTACTTC. Translation: CAIPGGTPGFETQYF.

The chain recombines TRBV11-2 with TRBJ2-3; D is unresolved. This CDR3 is 12 amino acids long. Germline V gene data show CDR1 as SGHAT and CDR2 as FQNNGV. V was shortened by 5 bases and J by 5 bases, with 8 bases between the two germline ends. The CDR3 DNA is TGTGCCAGCAGCCCCGTTGTAGATACGCAGTATTTT. As protein: CASSPVVDTQYF.

In its sample, this clone was seen once. The chain recombines TRBV28 with TRBJ2-7, with 9 positions matching TRBD1. Trimming cost V 3 bases and J 5 bases; bases outside gene matches: 5. Germline V gene lookup returns CDR1 MDHEN and CDR2 SYDVKM. The CDR3 covers 14 residues. The DNA of the CDR3 is TGTGCCAGCAGTTTTTGGGACAGGGACAACGAGCAGTACTTC. It is translated as CASSFWDRDNEQYF.

The genes are TRBV28 and TRBJ1-6; no definite D call. V was cut by 2 bases and J by 8 bases, with 4 bases left in between. The CDR3 has 12 amino acids. Germline V gene lookup returns CDR1 MDHEN and CDR2 SYDVKM. The CDR3 sequence: CASSLRDSPLHF. Written as DNA, the CDR3 is TGTGCCAGCAGTTTACGGGATTCACCCCTCCACTTT.

The chain has TRBV6-6 and TRBJ2-1, with TRBD2 matching over 9 bases. This CDR3 has 15 amino acids. Germline V gene sequence: CDR1 MNHNY, CDR2 SVGAGI (reference sequence). V lost 4 bases and J lost 4; bases outside the gene matches: 5. The CDR3: CASSFQAGGYNEQFF. The CDR3 bases are TGTGCCAGCAGTTTTCAAGCGGGGGGATACAATGAGCAGTTCTTC.

The genes are TRBV5-6 and TRBJ1-4; 7 nucleotides match TRBD1. The germline CDR1 and CDR2 sequences are SGHDT and YYEEEE. With 3 bases clipped from V and 5 bases from J, the junction kept 10 bases outside the gene matches. The CDR3 loop spans 16 amino acids. The CDR3 sequence: CASSSLQGWPNEKLFF. Written as DNA, the CDR3 is TGTGCCAGCAGCTCACTACAGGGGTGGCCAAATGAAAAACTGTTTTTT.

CDR3 protein: CASSPSGGSYEQYF. CDR3 DNA: TGCGCCAGCAGCCCGAGCGGGGGCTCCTACGAGCAGTACTTC. This chain links TRBV4-1 with TRBJ2-7, with 8 bases lining up with TRBD2. After removal of 4 bases from V and 0 bases from J, the junction contained 2 bases not matched to a gene. The CDR3 loop spans 14 amino acids. Germline V gene sequence: CDR1 MGHRA, CDR2 YSYEKL.

J is TRBJ2-3 and V is TRBV6-5; D is uncertain. CDR3 length: 16 amino acids. CDR1 MNHEY and CDR2 SVGAGI come from the germline V gene. Trimming left V 0 bases short and J 0 bases short, with 10 bases between. CDR3 in DNA: TGTGCCAGCAGTTACTCGGCGAGGCCTAGCACAGATACGCAGTATTTT. Amino acid sequence: CASSYSARPSTDTQYF.

The J gene is TRBJ2-3, the V gene TRBV10-3; a possible D gene is TRBD2 (5 bases). Trimming pared 3 bases from V and 0 bases from J, leaving 16 bases between. Germline CDR1 reads ENHRY; CDR2 reads SYGVKD. This CDR3 is built from 17 residues. In DNA form, the CDR3 reads TGTGCCATCAGTGATGTGGTGAGGGCCCCAAGCACAGATACGCAGTATTTT. Amino acids: CAISDVVRAPSTDTQYF.

A single count supports this clone. V is TRBV28 and J is TRBJ1-1; 11 nucleotides align to TRBD1. The V segment lost 4 bases and the J segment 2 bases; nucleotides outside the gene matches: 6. The germline V gene encodes CDR1 MDHEN and CDR2 SYDVKM. This CDR3 contains 16 residues. CDR3 in DNA: TGTGCCAGCAGTTCCCGGGACAGGGGGGACAACACTGAAGCTTTCTTT. As protein: CASSSRDRGDNTEAFF. The complete variable domain, with remaining parts taken from reference TRBV28 and TRBJ1-1, reads DVKVTQSSRYLVKRTGEKVFLECVQDMDHENMFWYRQDPGLGLRLIYFSYDVKMKEKGDIPEGYSVSREKKERFSLILESASTNQTSMYLCASSSRDRGDNTEAFFGQGTRLTVV.

The chain recombines TRBV11-3 with TRBJ2-1, with 10 nucleotides matching TRBD1. Germline CDR1 SGHNT, CDR2 YENEEA. The trim removed 1 base at V and 7 bases at J, leaving 1 base unmatched. The CDR3 length is 14 residues. Here the CDR3 reads CASSLGTGGNEQFF. CDR3 in DNA: TGTGCCAGCAGCTTAGGGACAGGGGGGAATGAGCAGTTCTTC.

CDR3 in amino acids: CASSIMGQSEKLFF. The CDR3 DNA sequence: TGTGCCAGTAGTATTATGGGACAGAGTGAAAAACTGTTTTTT. V gene TRBV19 combines with J gene TRBJ1-4; 7 nucleotides line up with TRBD1. V lost 3 bases, J lost 7 bases, and 5 bases stayed unmatched. Germline CDR1 and CDR2: LNHDA and SQIVND (reference sequence). The CDR3 runs 14 residues.

The chain is built from TRBV18 and TRBJ2-7, with D possibly matching TRBD2 (6 bases). Trimming took 1 base from V and 6 from J, leaving 10 bases between them. This CDR3 is 13 amino acids long. Germline CDR1 KGHSH, CDR2 LQKENI. This CDR3 reads CASSPLAGGEQYF. CDR3 nucleotides: TGTGCCAGCTCACCACTGGCCGGGGGCGAGCAGTACTTC.

V gene TRBV12-5 combines with J gene TRBJ2-3; 9 bases agree with TRBD1. J gave up 4 bases and V 3 bases, and 14 bases lay outside the gene matches. The germline CDR1 and CDR2 sequences are LGHNT and FRNRAP. The CDR3 length is 18 residues. The CDR3 coding sequence is TGTGCTAGTGGTTTCGTTTCTGACGGGACAGGGAGGGCAGATACGCAGTATTTT. The encoded protein is CASGFVSDGTGRADTQYF.

The J gene is TRBJ1-5, the V gene TRBV30; 10 nucleotides match TRBD1. The CDR3 covers 15 residues. Germline V CDR1 and CDR2: GTSNPN, SVGIG (reference sequence). After removal of 7 bases from V and 3 bases from J, the junction contained 9 bases not matched to a gene. The CDR3: CASSGTGASNQPQHF. CDR3 bases: TGTGCCTCCTCCGGGACAGGGGCGTCCAATCAGCCCCAGCATTTT.

The chain has TRBV7-2 and TRBJ2-7; TRBD2 agrees at 15 bases. V shed 6 bases, J shed 4 bases, and the junction held 7 bases outside the gene matches. Germline loops: CDR1 SGHTA, CDR2 FQGNSA. The CDR3 is made up of 16 amino acids. The CDR3 loop is CASSEGLAGGGYEQYF. DNA of the CDR3: TGTGCCAGCAGTGAGGGACTAGCGGGGGGTGGGTACGAGCAGTACTTC.

The chain employs TRBV7-9 and TRBJ2-5, with 10 positions matching TRBD1. CDR3 length: 14 residues. Germline V lookup: CDR1 SEHNR, CDR2 FQNEAQ (reference sequence). V was clipped by 8 bases and J by 5 bases; unmatched bases: 8. This chain's CDR3 is CASPRQGAPETQYF. CDR3 DNA: TGTGCCAGCCCAAGACAGGGGGCACCGGAGACCCAGTACTTC.

This clone occurred once. The chain uses TRBV7-8 and TRBJ2-5; 14 bases fit TRBD2. J lost 3 bases, V lost 5 bases, and 5 bases had no gene match. CDR3 length: 16 residues. Germline V CDR1 and CDR2: SGHVS, FQNEAQ. The CDR3 is CASSQLGLAGEETQYF. DNA of the CDR3: TGTGCCAGCAGCCAACTGGGACTAGCGGGGGAAGAGACCCAGTACTTC.